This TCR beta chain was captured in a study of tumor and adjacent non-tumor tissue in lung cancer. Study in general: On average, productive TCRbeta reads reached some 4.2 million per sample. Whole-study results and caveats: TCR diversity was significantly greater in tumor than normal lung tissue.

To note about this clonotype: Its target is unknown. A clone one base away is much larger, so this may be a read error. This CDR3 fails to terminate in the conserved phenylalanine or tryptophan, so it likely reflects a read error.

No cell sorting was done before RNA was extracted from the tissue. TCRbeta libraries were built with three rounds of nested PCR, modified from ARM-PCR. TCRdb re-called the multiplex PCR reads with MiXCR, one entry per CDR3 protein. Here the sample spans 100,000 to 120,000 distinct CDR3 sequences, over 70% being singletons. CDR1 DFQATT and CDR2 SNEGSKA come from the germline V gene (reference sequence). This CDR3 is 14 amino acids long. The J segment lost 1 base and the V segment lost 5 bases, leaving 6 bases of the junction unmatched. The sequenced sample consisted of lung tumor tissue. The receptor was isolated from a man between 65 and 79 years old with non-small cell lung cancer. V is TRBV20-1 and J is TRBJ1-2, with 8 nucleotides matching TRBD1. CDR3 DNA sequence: TGCAGTGCTGCCCCGGGACAGGTTAACTATGGCTACACCTCC. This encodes CSAAPGQVNYGYTS.